This TCR beta chain was retrieved from a study of blood T cells in healthy people across ages. Through a sample-barcoded 5' primer and a J-beta primer mix, a second PCR was run for roughly 7 to 11 cycles. Each CDR3 protein gets one entry after TCRdb re-called the 5' RACE reads with MiXCR. The sample has hundreds of thousands of distinct CDR3 sequences, 58% seen once. The CDR3 consists of 17 residues. Germline V lookup: CDR1 SGHAT, CDR2 FQNNGV. V lost 1 base to trimming and J lost 3 bases, with 18 bases between them. The TCR sequence derives from a man in his thirties or forties in good health. The chain is built from TRBV11-2 and TRBJ2-5, with D perhaps matching TRBD2 (6 bases). Sequences were obtained from blood. CDR3 residues: CASSLVFGTGSKETQYF. The CDR3 coding sequence is TGTGCCAGCAGCTTAGTGTTCGGTACCGGGAGTAAAGAGACCCAGTACTTC.